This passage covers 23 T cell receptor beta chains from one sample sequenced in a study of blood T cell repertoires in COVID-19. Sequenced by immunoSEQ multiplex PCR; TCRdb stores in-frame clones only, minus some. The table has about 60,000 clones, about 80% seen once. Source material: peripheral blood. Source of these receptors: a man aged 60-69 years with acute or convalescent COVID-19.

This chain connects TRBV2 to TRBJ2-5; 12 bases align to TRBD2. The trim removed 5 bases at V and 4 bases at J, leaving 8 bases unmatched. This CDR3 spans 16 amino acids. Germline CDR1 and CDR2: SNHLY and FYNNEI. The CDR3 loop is CASSYTSGGPGETQYF. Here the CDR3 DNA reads TGTGCCAGCAGTTACACTAGCGGGGGGCCGGGAGAGACCCAGTACTTC.

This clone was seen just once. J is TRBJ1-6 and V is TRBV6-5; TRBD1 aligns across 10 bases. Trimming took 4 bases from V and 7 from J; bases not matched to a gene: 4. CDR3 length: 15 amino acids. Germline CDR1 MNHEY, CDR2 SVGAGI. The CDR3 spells CASSSGTGVNSPLHF. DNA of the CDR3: TGTGCCAGCAGTTCCGGGACAGGGGTAAATTCACCCCTCCACTTT.

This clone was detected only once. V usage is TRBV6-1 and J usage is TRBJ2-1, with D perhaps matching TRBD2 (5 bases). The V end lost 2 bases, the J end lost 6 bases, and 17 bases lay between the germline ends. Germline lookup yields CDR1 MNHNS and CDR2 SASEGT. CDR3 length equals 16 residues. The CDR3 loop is CASSEYVGLLSNEQFF. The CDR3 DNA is TGTGCCAGCAGTGAATACGTCGGACTTCTAAGCAATGAGCAGTTCTTC.

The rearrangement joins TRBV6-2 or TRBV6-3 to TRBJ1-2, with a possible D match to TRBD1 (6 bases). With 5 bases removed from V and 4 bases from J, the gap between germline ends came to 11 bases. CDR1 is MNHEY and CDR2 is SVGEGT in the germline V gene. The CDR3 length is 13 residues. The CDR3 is CASSQQGLYGYTF. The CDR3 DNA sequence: TGTGCCAGCAGTCAACAGGGTCTCTATGGCTACACCTTC.

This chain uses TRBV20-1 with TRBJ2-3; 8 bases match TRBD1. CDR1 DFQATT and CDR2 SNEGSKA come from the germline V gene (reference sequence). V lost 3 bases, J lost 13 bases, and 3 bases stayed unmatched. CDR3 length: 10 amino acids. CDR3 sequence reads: CSARDREEYF. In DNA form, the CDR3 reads TGCAGTGCTAGGGACAGGGAGGAGTATTTT.

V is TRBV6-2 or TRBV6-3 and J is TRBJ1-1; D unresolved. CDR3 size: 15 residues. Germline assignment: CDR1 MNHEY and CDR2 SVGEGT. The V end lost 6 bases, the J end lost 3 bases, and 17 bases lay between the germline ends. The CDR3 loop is CASSLPGSWDTEAFF. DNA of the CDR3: TGTGCCAGCAGCCTTCCGGGGAGCTGGGACACTGAAGCTTTCTTT.

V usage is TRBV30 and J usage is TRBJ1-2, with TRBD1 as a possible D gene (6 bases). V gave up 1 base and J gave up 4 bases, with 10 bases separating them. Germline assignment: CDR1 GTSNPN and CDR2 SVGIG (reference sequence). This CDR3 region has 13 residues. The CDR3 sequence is CAWSGEGGYGYTF. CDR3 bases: TGTGCCTGGAGTGGAGAAGGGGGCTATGGCTACACCTTC.

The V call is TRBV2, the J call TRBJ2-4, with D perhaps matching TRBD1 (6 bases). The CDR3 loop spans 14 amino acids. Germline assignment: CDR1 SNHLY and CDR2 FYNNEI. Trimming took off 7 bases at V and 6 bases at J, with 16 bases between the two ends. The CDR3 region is CASTYSGDRNIQYF. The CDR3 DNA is TGTGCCAGCACCTACTCAGGGGATAGAAACATTCAGTACTTC.

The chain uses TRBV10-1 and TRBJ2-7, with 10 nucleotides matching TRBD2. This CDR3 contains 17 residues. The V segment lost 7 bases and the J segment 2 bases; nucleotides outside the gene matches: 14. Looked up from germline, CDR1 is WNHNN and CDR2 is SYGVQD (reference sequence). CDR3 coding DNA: TGCGCCAGCATCCTCGCGGGGCTAGCGGGGGTTGCCTACGAGCAGTACTTC. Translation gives CASILAGLAGVAYEQYF.

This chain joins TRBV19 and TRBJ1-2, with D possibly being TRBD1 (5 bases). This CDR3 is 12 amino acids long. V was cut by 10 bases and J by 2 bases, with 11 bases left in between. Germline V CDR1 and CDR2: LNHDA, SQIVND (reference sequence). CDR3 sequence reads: CATQGGNYGYTF. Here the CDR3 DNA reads TGTGCCACCCAGGGAGGGAACTATGGCTACACCTTC.

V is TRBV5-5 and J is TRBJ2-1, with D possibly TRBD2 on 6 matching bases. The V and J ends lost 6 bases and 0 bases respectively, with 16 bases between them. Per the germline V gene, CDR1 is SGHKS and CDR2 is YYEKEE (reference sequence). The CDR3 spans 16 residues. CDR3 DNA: TGTGCCAGCACCCCCCGCGGGGCCAGCTCCTACAATGAGCAGTTCTTC. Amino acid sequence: CASTPRGASSYNEQFF.

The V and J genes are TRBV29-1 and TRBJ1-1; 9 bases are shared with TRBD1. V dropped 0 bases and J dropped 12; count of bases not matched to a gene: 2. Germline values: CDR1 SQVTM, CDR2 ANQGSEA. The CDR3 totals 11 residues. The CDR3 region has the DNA TGCAGCGTTGAAGATGGACAGGGGTCTTTCTTT. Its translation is CSVEDGQGSFF.

The CDR3, as DNA: TGTGCCAGCGGCAAACAGGGCGGCCTCATGGAGCCCCAGCATTTT. Its protein product is CASGKQGGLMEPQHF. V and J are TRBV7-2 and TRBJ1-5, with D possibly matching TRBD1 (6 bases). The CDR3 extends over 15 amino acids. Trimming shortened V by 8 bases and J by 8 bases, and 22 bases separated the two germline ends. The V gene's germline CDR1 is SGHTA and CDR2 FQGNSA.

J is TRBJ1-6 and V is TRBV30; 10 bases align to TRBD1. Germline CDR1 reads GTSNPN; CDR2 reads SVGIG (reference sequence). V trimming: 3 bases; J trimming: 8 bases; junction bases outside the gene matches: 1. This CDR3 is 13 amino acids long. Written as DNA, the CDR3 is TGTGCCTGGAGGACAGGGGGCTATTCACCCCTCCACTTT. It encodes CAWRTGGYSPLHF. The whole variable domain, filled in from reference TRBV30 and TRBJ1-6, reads SQTIHQWPATLVQPVGSPLSLECTVEGTSNPNLYWYRQAAGRGLQLLFYSVGIGQISSEVPQNLSASRPQDRQFILSSKKLLLSDSGFYLCAWRTGGYSPLHFGNGTRLTVT.

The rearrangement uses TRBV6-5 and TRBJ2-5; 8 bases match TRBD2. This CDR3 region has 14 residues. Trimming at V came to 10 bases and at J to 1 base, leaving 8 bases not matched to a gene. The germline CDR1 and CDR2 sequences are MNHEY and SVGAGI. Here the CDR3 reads CANGIAGTQETQYF. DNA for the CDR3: TGTGCCAACGGAATAGCGGGGACCCAAGAGACCCAGTACTTC.

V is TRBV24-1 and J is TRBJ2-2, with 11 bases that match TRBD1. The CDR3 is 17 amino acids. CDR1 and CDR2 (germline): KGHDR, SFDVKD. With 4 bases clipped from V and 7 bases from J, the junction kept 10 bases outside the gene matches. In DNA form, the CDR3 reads TGTGCCACCAGTGACCCCGGGACAGGGGGTGGAATCGGGGAGCTGTTTTTT. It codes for CATSDPGTGGGIGELFF.

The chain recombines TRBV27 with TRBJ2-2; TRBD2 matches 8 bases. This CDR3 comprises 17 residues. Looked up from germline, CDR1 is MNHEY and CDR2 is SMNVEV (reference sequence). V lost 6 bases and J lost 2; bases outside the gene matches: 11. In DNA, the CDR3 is TGTGCCAGCAGCACAACAAAGCGGGGGATTAACACCGGGGAGCTGTTTTTT. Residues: CASSTTKRGINTGELFF.

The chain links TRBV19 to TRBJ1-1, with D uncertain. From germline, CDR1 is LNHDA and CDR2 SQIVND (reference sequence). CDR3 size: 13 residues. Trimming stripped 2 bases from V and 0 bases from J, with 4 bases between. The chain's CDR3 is CASSINMNTEAFF. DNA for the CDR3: TGTGCCAGTAGTATAAACATGAACACTGAAGCTTTCTTT.

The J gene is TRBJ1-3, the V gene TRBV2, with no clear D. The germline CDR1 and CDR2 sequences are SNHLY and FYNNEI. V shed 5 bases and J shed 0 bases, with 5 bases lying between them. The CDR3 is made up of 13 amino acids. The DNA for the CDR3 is TGTGCCAGCAGTACAACCTCTGGAAACACCATATATTTT. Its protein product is CASSTTSGNTIYF.

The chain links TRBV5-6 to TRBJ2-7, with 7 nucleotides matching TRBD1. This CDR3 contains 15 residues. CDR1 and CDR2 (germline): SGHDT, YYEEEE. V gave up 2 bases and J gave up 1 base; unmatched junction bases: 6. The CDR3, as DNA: TGTGCCAGCAGCTTTTTAGACAGGGTATCCTACGAGCAGTACTTC. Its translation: CASSFLDRVSYEQYF.

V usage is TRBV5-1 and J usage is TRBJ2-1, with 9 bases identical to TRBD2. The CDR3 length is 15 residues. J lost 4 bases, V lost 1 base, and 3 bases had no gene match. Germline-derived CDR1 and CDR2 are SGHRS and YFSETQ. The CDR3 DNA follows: TGCGCCAGCAGCTTGCAAGCGGGGGGTTACAATGAGCAGTTCTTC. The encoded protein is CASSLQAGGYNEQFF.

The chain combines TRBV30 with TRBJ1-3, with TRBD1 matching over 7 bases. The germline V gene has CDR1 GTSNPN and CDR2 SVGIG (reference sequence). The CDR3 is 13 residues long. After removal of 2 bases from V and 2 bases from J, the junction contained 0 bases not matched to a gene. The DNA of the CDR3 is TGTGCCTGGAGTCAGGGGGCTGGAAACACCATATATTTT. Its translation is CAWSQGAGNTIYF.

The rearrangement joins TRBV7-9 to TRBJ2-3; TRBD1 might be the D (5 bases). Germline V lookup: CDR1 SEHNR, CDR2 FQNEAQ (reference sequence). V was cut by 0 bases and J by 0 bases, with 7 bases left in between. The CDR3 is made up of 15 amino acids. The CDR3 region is CASSLAGVSTDTQYF. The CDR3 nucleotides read TGTGCCAGCAGCTTAGCAGGGGTTAGCACAGATACGCAGTATTTT.